The clone carrying this T cell receptor (beta chain) counts as medium-sized. This specimen comes from a study of liver allograft versus peripheral blood T cells. Study-wide context: The authors compared T cell receptor repertoires in transplanted livers with those in the peripheral blood of recipients.

TCRdb analysed the reads with MiXCR anew, one entry per CDR3 protein. The profile covers around 11,000 distinct CDR3 sequences, with 20% to 25% appearing a single time and more than 1.5% taken by the ten largest. J lost 2 bases, V lost 8 bases, and 7 bases had no gene match. CDR3 length: 14 residues. The germline V gene has CDR1 ENHRY and CDR2 SYGVKD. The chain is built from TRBV10-3 and TRBJ2-7, with 9 bases matching TRBD1. This TCR came from a human patient who had a liver transplant. Some T cells may be provided by the graft donor. CDR3 sequence reads: CAIAGQGLAYEQYF. Written as DNA, the CDR3 is TGTGCCATCGCCGGACAGGGGTTAGCCTACGAGCAGTACTTC.